This T cell receptor beta chain was retrieved from a study of T cell repertoires in cytomegalovirus infection. This CDR3 region has 16 residues. Per germline, CDR1 MNHGY and CDR2 SAAAGT. The ends were cut back, 5 bases at V and 4 bases at J, with 20 bases in the middle. Worth noting for this clonotype: Its antigen is currently unknown.

In TCRdb, the reads were re-called with MiXCR into one record per CDR3 protein. Of roughly 990,000 distinct CDR3 sequences in the sample, around 30% are singletons; the top ten hold 11% to 15%. The rearrangement uses TRBV6-8 and TRBJ2-5; D gene unclear. The receptor was derived from a human donor in good health (CMV status not recorded). Some clones in this sample may be carry-over from other donors' samples. Sequencing used cultured CD8+ T cells from PBMCs, obtained from culture after CMV antigen stimulation. CDR3 DNA sequence: TGTGCCAGCAGTCCCTTTTTAGAAAGTCTCGGAGAGACCCAGTACTTC. Its protein is CASSPFLESLGETQYF.